The 20 T cell receptor beta chains below were found in one sample sequenced in a study of blood T cell repertoires in COVID-19. TCRdb's copy holds only in-frame clones and misses some; the assay was immunoSEQ multiplex PCR. This table holds more than 150,000 clones, about 80% found once. Sequenced sample: peripheral blood. The receptors derive from a man aged 60 to 75 with acute or convalescent COVID-19.

The chain combines TRBV27 with TRBJ2-1; 8 bases align to TRBD2. In germline, CDR1 is MNHEY, CDR2 SMNVEV (reference sequence). The CDR3 has 18 residues. V lost 2 bases, J lost 0 bases, and 9 bases stayed unmatched. Written as DNA, the CDR3 is TGTGCCAGCAGTTTAAGGCTAGCGGGCGAAGCCTCCTACAATGAGCAGTTCTTC. The encoded protein is CASSLRLAGEASYNEQFF.

The genes are TRBV12-3 or TRBV12-4 and TRBJ1-1; TRBD1 is a possible D gene (6 bases). This CDR3 is 10 amino acids long. Trimming pared 5 bases from V and 11 bases from J, leaving 9 bases between. CDR3 residues: CASSTGLAFF. CDR3 coding DNA: TGTGCCAGCAGTACAGGGTTGGCTTTCTTT.

This clone showed up just once. V gene TRBV6-5 combines with J gene TRBJ1-6; maybe TRBD1 (6 bases). Trimming left V 7 bases short and J 6 bases short, with 13 bases between. The CDR3 is made up of 14 amino acids. Germline lookup yields CDR1 MNHEY and CDR2 SVGAGI. The CDR3 loop reads CASNRDITNSPLHF. The CDR3 DNA follows: TGTGCCAGCAACCGGGACATAACTAATTCACCCCTCCACTTT.

V usage is TRBV10-3 and J usage is TRBJ1-6; 7 bases align to TRBD1. This CDR3 region has 16 residues. Germline V gene lookup returns CDR1 ENHRY and CDR2 SYGVKD. The V segment lost 2 bases and the J segment 9 bases; nucleotides outside the gene matches: 10. DNA for the CDR3: TGTGCCATCAGTGAGGGAGGTCGGACAGGTACTTCACCCCTCCACTTT. Translating it yields CAISEGGRTGTSPLHF.

The rearrangement links TRBV27 to TRBJ1-6; TRBD1 aligns across 11 bases. Germline loops: CDR1 MNHEY, CDR2 SMNVEV (reference sequence). After removal of 6 bases from V and 10 bases from J, the junction contained 8 bases not matched to a gene. The CDR3 extends over 15 amino acids. CDR3 nucleotides: TGTGCCAGCAGGGATTTCGGGACAGGGGGGTCACCCCTCCACTTT. It is translated as CASRDFGTGGSPLHF.

V gene TRBV6-6 combines with J gene TRBJ1-6, with no clear D. The germline CDR1 and CDR2 sequences are MNHNY and SVGAGI (reference sequence). With 4 bases removed from V and 6 bases from J, the gap between germline ends came to 13 bases. The CDR3 totals 15 residues. The CDR3 DNA reads TGTGCCAGCAGTTCCAGGACCCGGGGTAATTCACCCCTCCACTTT. It codes for CASSSRTRGNSPLHF.

V gene TRBV7-7 combines with J gene TRBJ2-3; possibly TRBD2 for D (6 bases). Trimming shortened V by 1 base and J by 3 bases, and 11 bases separated the two germline ends. Germline assignment: CDR1 SSHAT and CDR2 FNYEAQ (reference sequence). CDR3 length: 15 residues. The CDR3 DNA reads TGTGCCAGCAGCTTAGGTGGACTACTGACAGATACGCAGTATTTT. The encoded protein is CASSLGGLLTDTQYF.

CDR3 loop: CAISDRTSGTYEQYF. The DNA of the CDR3 is TGTGCCATCAGTGACCGGACTAGCGGAACGTACGAGCAGTACTTC. The rearrangement joins TRBV10-3 to TRBJ2-7, with 10 positions matching TRBD2. The CDR3 contains 15 residues. The V segment lost 3 bases and the J segment 4 bases; nucleotides outside the gene matches: 6. Germline CDR1 reads ENHRY; CDR2 reads SYGVKD.

The CDR3: CASSAGGTAGNTIYF. The CDR3 DNA follows: TGTGCCAGCAGCGCGGGGGGGACGGCTGGAAACACCATATATTTT. The rearrangement links TRBV13 to TRBJ1-3; possibly TRBD1 for D (5 bases). Trimming pared 5 bases from V and 2 bases from J, leaving 13 bases between. The CDR3 covers 15 residues. CDR1 PRHDT and CDR2 FYEKMQ come from the germline V gene (reference sequence).

As DNA, the CDR3 is TGTGCCAGTAGTCTGGGGGACAGGGCAAACACCCAGCATTTT. Protein: CASSLGDRANTQHF. The J gene is TRBJ1-5, the V gene TRBV19; TRBD1 agrees at 9 bases. Per the germline V gene, CDR1 is LNHDA and CDR2 is SQIVND (reference sequence). This CDR3 is built from 14 residues. V was clipped by 5 bases and J by 11 bases; unmatched bases: 10. Filled out from reference TRBV19 and TRBJ1-5, the complete variable domain reads DGGITQSPKYLFRKEGQNVTLSCEQNLNHDAMYWYRQDPGQGLRLIYYSQIVNDFQKGDIAEGYSVSREKKESFPLTVTSAQKNPTAFYLCASSLGDRANTQHFGDGTRLSIL.

As to this clone: This sample includes further DNA sequences coding for the same CDR3. The chain uses TRBV4-2 and TRBJ2-2; the match to TRBD2 covers 8 bases. Germline-derived CDR1 and CDR2 are LGHNA and YNFKEQ. V dropped 0 bases and J dropped 4; count of bases not matched to a gene: 4. The CDR3 runs 16 residues. CDR3 sequence: CASSQEGREATGELFF. In DNA, the CDR3 is TGTGCCAGCAGCCAAGAGGGGCGGGAGGCCACCGGGGAGCTGTTTTTT.

The chain is built from TRBV19 and TRBJ2-7; 8 bases are shared with TRBD1. Looked up from germline, CDR1 is LNHDA and CDR2 is SQIVND (reference sequence). This CDR3 is built from 13 residues. Germline trimming cut 8 bases from V and 3 bases from J; bases unmatched to any gene: 6. Here the CDR3 DNA reads TGTGCCAGTTCGGGCGACAGGGGCTACGAGCAGTACTTC. Translation: CASSGDRGYEQYF.

The chain recombines TRBV7-9 with TRBJ2-7; 7 nucleotides line up with TRBD1. The V segment lost 6 bases and the J segment 3 bases; nucleotides outside the gene matches: 2. The CDR3 has 12 amino acids. The germline CDR1 and CDR2 sequences are SEHNR and FQNEAQ (reference sequence). The chain's CDR3 is CASSQGDYEQYF. The CDR3 DNA is TGTGCCAGCAGTCAGGGGGACTACGAGCAGTACTTC.

The chain has TRBV10-2 and TRBJ1-4; D remains unclear. The CDR3 has 13 residues. Trimming removed 4 bases at V and 6 bases at J, with 9 bases between. The germline V gene encodes CDR1 WSHSY and CDR2 SAAADI. The CDR3 reads CASSATVDEKLFF. DNA of the CDR3: TGCGCCAGCAGTGCTACAGTGGATGAAAAACTGTTTTTT.

CDR3 in DNA: TGTGCCAGCAGCCAAGGGACTAGCGGGAGTCTGGCCTACGAGCAGTACTTC. It specifies CASSQGTSGSLAYEQYF. The chain has TRBV4-2 and TRBJ2-7; 13 positions agree with TRBD2. The V gene end was trimmed by 1 base and the J gene end by 2 bases; junction bases not matched to a gene: 5. CDR1 is LGHNA and CDR2 is YNFKEQ in the germline V gene. The CDR3 consists of 17 residues.

This sequence joins TRBV5-4 and TRBJ1-2, with TRBD1 identical over 7 bases. Trimming removed 1 base from V and 4 bases from J; junction bases left unmatched: 4. The germline V gene has CDR1 SGHNT and CDR2 YYREEE (reference sequence). The CDR3 spans 14 residues. Written as DNA, the CDR3 is TGTGCCAGCAGCTTGAGGGCAGGGGGCTATGGCTACACCTTC. Its protein is CASSLRAGGYGYTF.

This chain joins TRBV10-3 and TRBJ1-2; D not certain. The CDR3 has 12 residues. CDR1 ENHRY and CDR2 SYGVKD come from the germline V gene. V was clipped by 5 bases and J by 4 bases, with 8 bases between them. The CDR3 reads CAISSGSYGYTF. In DNA form, the CDR3 reads TGTGCCATCAGTTCCGGGAGCTATGGCTACACCTTC.

The chain carries TRBV18 and TRBJ2-7; 7 nucleotides match TRBD1. Trimming removed 2 bases from V and 0 bases from J; junction bases left unmatched: 7. CDR1 KGHSH and CDR2 LQKENI come from the germline V gene. CDR3 length equals 16 residues. This chain's CDR3 is CASSPALSGGSYEQYF. CDR3 nucleotides: TGTGCCAGCTCACCAGCCCTGTCAGGGGGCTCCTACGAGCAGTACTTC.

The rearrangement uses TRBV4-1 and TRBJ1-2; 7 bases agree with TRBD1. CDR3 length: 18 residues. Germline V CDR1 and CDR2: MGHRA, YSYEKL. V dropped 6 bases and J dropped 1; count of bases not matched to a gene: 17. CDR3 in amino acids: CASSNLIPRQGLNYGYTF. The CDR3 DNA follows: TGCGCCAGCAGTAACTTGATCCCCCGACAGGGCCTTAACTATGGCTACACCTTC.

V usage is TRBV21-1 and J usage is TRBJ1-3; the D call of TRBD1 is as the table states it, not checked on the DNA. TRBV21-1 is a documented pseudogene. The CDR3 sequence is 18 residues long. Here the CDR3 reads CASRPKQRQGLTGNTIYF. CDR3 DNA sequence: TGTGCCAGCAGGCCCAAACAAAGACAGGGTTTAACTGGAAACACCATATATTTT.